This T cell receptor beta chain emerged from a study of control samples from healthy donors and cancer patients. The table came from immunoSEQ multiplex PCR; TCRdb's copy has only in-frame clones and leaves some out. This table has tens of thousands of clones, around nine tenths appearing once. The length of the CDR3 is 16 residues. CDR1 and CDR2 from the germline V gene are LGHDT and YNNKEL (reference sequence). J lost 6 bases, V lost 4 bases, and 8 bases had no gene match. The TCR was taken from a woman in her fifties or sixties with head and neck cancer. The rearrangement joins TRBV3-1 (or the pseudogene TRBV3-2) to TRBJ2-7; TRBD2 matches at 14 bases. Sequenced material: PBMCs. CDR3 DNA: TGTGCCAGCAGCCCCCTCGGGACTAGCGGGAGCGGCGAGCAGTACTTC. This sequence encodes CASSPLGTSGSGEQYF.